A single sample is the source of the 2 T cell receptor beta chains below, sequenced in a study of a mutant IDH1 vaccine in newly diagnosed glioma. Using immunoSEQ multiplex PCR, the repertoire was profiled, and TCRdb retains in-frame clones only, with some absent. This table has fewer than 50,000 clones, roughly 92% appearing once. Stated time point: baseline, week 1 (first vaccination visit). Treatment denoted: pre-vaccination baseline after standard-of-care therapy. Sequenced here: PBMCs, sampled from a glioma patient treated with radiotherapy, temozolomide or both. All receptors come from a man between 18 and 29 years old with glioma.

The V call is TRBV10-1, the J call TRBJ2-7; the match to TRBD2 covers 9 bases. Trimming took 0 bases from V and 2 from J; bases not matched to a gene: 11. Germline V gene sequence: CDR1 WNHNN, CDR2 SYGVQD (reference sequence). The CDR3 covers 18 residues. CDR3 nucleotides: TGCGCCAGCAGTGAGTCCGGGCTAGCGGGATACGTGGCCTACGAGCAGTACTTC. Residues: CASSESGLAGYVAYEQYF.

The V and J genes are TRBV7-9 and TRBJ2-3; D may be TRBD2 (5 bases). Germline V lookup: CDR1 SEHNR, CDR2 FQNEAQ (reference sequence). Trimming left V 5 bases short and J 2 bases short, with 8 bases between. This CDR3 has 13 residues. DNA for the CDR3: TGTGCCAGCAGCCATGGACTCACAGATACGCAGTATTTT. It specifies CASSHGLTDTQYF.